This is a list of T cell receptor beta chains from one sample in a study of blood T cell repertoires in COVID-19. The method was immunoSEQ multiplex PCR; TCRdb's version includes in-frame clones alone and lacks a portion of them. The sample contains around 53,000 clones, just under 90% of which appear only once. Sequenced: peripheral blood. All receptors derive from an older woman with COVID-19, enrolled during active disease. CDR3s include the opening cysteine and the closing phenylalanine or tryptophan. Fields, in order: clone size, V gene, CDR3 length, J gene, D gene, CDR3 protein, CDR3 DNA. A D gene is named only where the DNA matches it firmly. Clone size is stated in some rows and not others, as once, few, many or a class when expanded.

clone_size: .; v_call: TRBV19; cdr3_length: 14; j_call: TRBJ2-5; d_call: TRBD1; cdr3_aa: CASSLTGGRETQYF; cdr3_nt: TGTGCCAGTAGTCTGACAGGGGGCCGGGAGACCCAGTACTTC
clone_size: .; v_call: TRBV28; cdr3_length: 14; j_call: TRBJ1-1; d_call: .; cdr3_aa: CASSGRLLNTEAFF; cdr3_nt: TGTGCCAGCAGCGGTAGACTTCTGAACACTGAAGCTTTCTTT
clone_size: .; v_call: TRBV9; cdr3_length: 18; j_call: TRBJ2-7; d_call: TRBD2; cdr3_aa: CASSPGLAGGGSSYEQYF; cdr3_nt: TGTGCCAGCAGCCCGGGACTAGCGGGAGGGGGGAGCTCCTACGAGCAGTACTTC
clone_size: .; v_call: TRBV7-6; cdr3_length: 18; j_call: TRBJ2-1; d_call: TRBD2; cdr3_aa: CASSLGVASGASYNEQFF; cdr3_nt: TGTGCCAGCAGCTTAGGGGTGGCTAGCGGGGCATCCTACAATGAGCAGTTCTTC
clone_size: .; v_call: TRBV24-1; cdr3_length: 13; j_call: TRBJ2-1; d_call: .; cdr3_aa: CATSGSLYNEQFF; cdr3_nt: TGTGCCACCAGTGGTTCGCTATACAATGAGCAGTTCTTC
clone_size: .; v_call: TRBV7-2; cdr3_length: 14; j_call: TRBJ2-1; d_call: TRBD2; cdr3_aa: CASSLFGLENEQFF; cdr3_nt: TGTGCCAGCAGCTTATTTGGACTAGAAAATGAGCAGTTCTTC
clone_size: .; v_call: TRBV27; cdr3_length: 16; j_call: TRBJ2-1; d_call: TRBD2; cdr3_aa: CASSWLLAGVEGEQFF; cdr3_nt: TGTGCCAGCAGTTGGCTCCTAGCGGGAGTTGAGGGTGAGCAGTTCTTC
clone_size: .; v_call: TRBV7-3; cdr3_length: 14; j_call: TRBJ2-5; d_call: TRBD1; cdr3_aa: CASSLDRGSETQYF; cdr3_nt: TGTGCCAGCAGCTTAGACAGGGGGTCAGAGACCCAGTACTTC
clone_size: .; v_call: TRBV28; cdr3_length: 14; j_call: TRBJ1-6; d_call: TRBD1; cdr3_aa: CASSPTGVASPLHF; cdr3_nt: TGTGCCAGCAGCCCAACAGGGGTAGCCTCACCCCTCCACTTT
clone_size: .; v_call: TRBV19; cdr3_length: 17; j_call: TRBJ1-4; d_call: .; cdr3_aa: CASTHGQPYATNEKLFF; cdr3_nt: TGTGCCAGTACTCATGGACAGCCTTATGCAACTAATGAAAAACTGTTTTTT
clone_size: .; v_call: TRBV10-3; cdr3_length: 15; j_call: TRBJ2-2; d_call: TRBD2; cdr3_aa: CAISEGGSAAGELFF; cdr3_nt: TGTGCCATCAGTGAAGGCGGGAGCGCAGCCGGGGAGCTGTTTTTT
clone_size: .; v_call: TRBV5-1; cdr3_length: 15; j_call: TRBJ2-1; d_call: .; cdr3_aa: CASSEQIGSYNEQFF; cdr3_nt: TGCGCCAGCAGCGAGCAGATCGGGTCTTACAATGAGCAGTTCTTC
clone_size: .; v_call: TRBV27; cdr3_length: 13; j_call: TRBJ1-2; d_call: .; cdr3_aa: CASSQDRDYGYTF; cdr3_nt: TGTGCCAGCAGCCAGGACAGAGACTATGGCTACACCTTC
clone_size: .; v_call: TRBV18; cdr3_length: 17; j_call: TRBJ2-4; d_call: .; cdr3_aa: CASSPLRDSSGKNIQYF; cdr3_nt: TGTGCCAGCTCACCACTCCGGGACTCGAGTGGCAAAAACATTCAGTACTTC
clone_size: .; v_call: TRBV19; cdr3_length: 15; j_call: TRBJ2-1; d_call: TRBD2; cdr3_aa: CASNAGTSRLNEQFF; cdr3_nt: TGTGCCAGTAACGCCGGGACTAGCCGACTCAATGAGCAGTTCTTC
clone_size: .; v_call: TRBV29-1; cdr3_length: 13; j_call: TRBJ2-3; d_call: TRBD2; cdr3_aa: CSLLAGYGDTQYF; cdr3_nt: TGCAGCCTACTAGCGGGATACGGAGATACGCAGTATTTT
clone_size: .; v_call: TRBV11-3; cdr3_length: 16; j_call: TRBJ1-1; d_call: TRBD1; cdr3_aa: CASSLGTGGHGTEAFF; cdr3_nt: TGTGCCAGCAGCCTTGGGACAGGGGGCCACGGCACTGAAGCTTTCTTT
clone_size: few; v_call: TRBV28; cdr3_length: 15; j_call: TRBJ1-2; d_call: .; cdr3_aa: CASTKSLGREYGYTF; cdr3_nt: TGTGCCAGCACTAAAAGCTTGGGGCGCGAATATGGCTACACCTTC
clone_size: .; v_call: TRBV5-5; cdr3_length: 14; j_call: TRBJ2-2; d_call: .; cdr3_aa: CASVQSLGTGELFF; cdr3_nt: TGTGCCAGCGTCCAATCCCTCGGCACCGGGGAGCTGTTTTTT
clone_size: medium-sized; v_call: TRBV6-1; cdr3_length: 14; j_call: TRBJ1-5; d_call: .; cdr3_aa: CASSEGPEHQPQHF; cdr3_nt: TGTGCCAGCAGTGAAGGGCCAGAACATCAGCCCCAGCATTTT
clone_size: .; v_call: TRBV9; cdr3_length: 13; j_call: TRBJ2-7; d_call: TRBD2; cdr3_aa: CASSAGTRNEQYF; cdr3_nt: TGTGCCAGCAGCGCCGGGACTAGAAACGAGCAGTACTTC
clone_size: .; v_call: TRBV5-6; cdr3_length: 16; j_call: TRBJ1-6; d_call: TRBD1; cdr3_aa: CASSLAGAGGFSPLHF; cdr3_nt: TGTGCCAGCAGCTTGGCCGGGGCAGGGGGGTTCTCACCCCTCCACTTT
clone_size: .; v_call: TRBV29-1; cdr3_length: 13; j_call: TRBJ1-2; d_call: TRBD1; cdr3_aa: CSVVRQGTIGYTF; cdr3_nt: TGCAGCGTTGTTCGACAGGGGACTATTGGCTACACCTTC
clone_size: .; v_call: TRBV2; cdr3_length: 15; j_call: TRBJ2-1; d_call: TRBD2; cdr3_aa: CASSGISGRASEQFF; cdr3_nt: TGTGCCAGCAGTGGAATTAGCGGGAGGGCCTCTGAGCAGTTCTTC
clone_size: once; v_call: TRBV6-5; cdr3_length: 13; j_call: TRBJ2-7; d_call: .; cdr3_aa: CASRVRGFHEQYF; cdr3_nt: TGTGCCAGCAGAGTTCGAGGGTTCCACGAGCAGTACTTC
clone_size: .; v_call: TRBV7-9; cdr3_length: 17; j_call: TRBJ2-1; d_call: TRBD2; cdr3_aa: CASSSILAGTFYNEQFF; cdr3_nt: TGTGCCAGCAGCTCCATTCTAGCGGGTACTTTCTACAATGAGCAGTTCTTC
clone_size: .; v_call: TRBV6-5; cdr3_length: 13; j_call: TRBJ1-2; d_call: .; cdr3_aa: CASTFGTRYGYTF; cdr3_nt: TGTGCCAGCACTTTCGGGACACGCTATGGCTACACCTTC
clone_size: .; v_call: TRBV5-6; cdr3_length: 16; j_call: TRBJ1-4; d_call: TRBD1; cdr3_aa: CASSLTRTGHNEKLFF; cdr3_nt: TGTGCCAGCAGCTTGACGCGGACAGGGCATAATGAAAAACTGTTTTTT
clone_size: few; v_call: TRBV19; cdr3_length: 14; j_call: TRBJ2-2; d_call: .; cdr3_aa: CASIFGGAGGELFF; cdr3_nt: TGTGCCAGTATCTTCGGCGGAGCCGGCGGGGAGCTGTTTTTT
clone_size: once; v_call: TRBV5-1; cdr3_length: 15; j_call: TRBJ1-4; d_call: .; cdr3_aa: CASSFTRRTNEKLFF; cdr3_nt: TGCGCCAGCAGCTTCACACGGAGGACTAATGAAAAACTGTTTTTT
clone_size: .; v_call: TRBV12-3/TRBV12-4; cdr3_length: 13; j_call: TRBJ1-1; d_call: .; cdr3_aa: CASSRGGITEAFF; cdr3_nt: TGTGCCAGCAGTCGAGGGGGTATAACTGAAGCTTTCTTT
clone_size: .; v_call: TRBV24-1; cdr3_length: 16; j_call: TRBJ2-1; d_call: TRBD2; cdr3_aa: CATSEETSGYYNEQFF; cdr3_nt: TGTGCCACCAGTGAGGAGACTAGCGGCTACTACAATGAGCAGTTCTTC
clone_size: .; v_call: TRBV7-8; cdr3_length: 15; j_call: TRBJ2-1; d_call: TRBD1; cdr3_aa: CASSRGQTSYNEQFF; cdr3_nt: TGTGCCAGCAGCCGGGGACAGACAAGCTACAATGAGCAGTTCTTC
clone_size: few; v_call: TRBV29-1; cdr3_length: 11; j_call: TRBJ2-7; d_call: .; cdr3_aa: CSVENTYEQYF; cdr3_nt: TGCAGCGTAGAAAACACGTACGAGCAGTACTTC
clone_size: .; v_call: TRBV27; cdr3_length: 15; j_call: TRBJ2-7; d_call: TRBD2; cdr3_aa: CASRAVEAGAYEQYF; cdr3_nt: TGTGCCAGCAGAGCGGTAGAAGCGGGGGCCTACGAGCAGTACTTC
clone_size: .; v_call: TRBV7-2; cdr3_length: 18; j_call: TRBJ2-1; d_call: .; cdr3_aa: CASSLALTRRGGANEQFF; cdr3_nt: TGTGCCAGCAGCTTAGCTTTAACCAGGAGGGGGGGAGCCAATGAGCAGTTCTTC
clone_size: .; v_call: TRBV4-1; cdr3_length: 13; j_call: TRBJ2-7; d_call: .; cdr3_aa: CASSPRADYEQYF; cdr3_nt: TGCGCCAGCAGCCCCAGGGCCGACTACGAGCAGTACTTC
clone_size: few; v_call: TRBV19; cdr3_length: 14; j_call: TRBJ1-5; d_call: TRBD1; cdr3_aa: CASSTRTGDQPQHF; cdr3_nt: TGTGCCAGTAGTACCCGGACAGGGGATCAGCCCCAGCATTTT
clone_size: .; v_call: TRBV28; cdr3_length: 15; j_call: TRBJ1-5; d_call: .; cdr3_aa: CASSLVQNSNQPQHF; cdr3_nt: TGTGCCAGCAGTTTGGTACAGAATAGCAATCAGCCCCAGCATTTT
clone_size: medium-sized; v_call: TRBV27; cdr3_length: 17; j_call: TRBJ1-5; d_call: .; cdr3_aa: CASSPSPGDVSNQPQHF; cdr3_nt: TGTGCCAGCAGTCCTAGCCCAGGGGACGTGAGCAATCAGCCCCAGCATTTT
clone_size: .; v_call: TRBV7-2; cdr3_length: 15; j_call: TRBJ2-5; d_call: .; cdr3_aa: CASSQGQPPQETQYF; cdr3_nt: TGTGCCAGCAGCCAAGGACAGCCCCCACAAGAGACCCAGTACTTC
clone_size: .; v_call: TRBV19; cdr3_length: 12; j_call: TRBJ1-5; d_call: .; cdr3_aa: CASSIGRQPQHF; cdr3_nt: TGTGCCAGTAGTATAGGGAGGCAGCCCCAGCATTTT
clone_size: .; v_call: TRBV10-2; cdr3_length: 15; j_call: TRBJ1-3; d_call: TRBD1; cdr3_aa: CASSPWTGAGNTIYF; cdr3_nt: TGCGCCAGCAGTCCCTGGACAGGGGCTGGAAACACCATATATTTT
clone_size: .; v_call: TRBV5-4; cdr3_length: 19; j_call: TRBJ2-3; d_call: .; cdr3_aa: CASSLAAWEAGKVGDTQYF; cdr3_nt: TGTGCCAGCAGCTTGGCCGCTTGGGAGGCAGGGAAAGTCGGGGATACGCAGTATTTT
clone_size: .; v_call: TRBV19; cdr3_length: 15; j_call: TRBJ2-7; d_call: TRBD2; cdr3_aa: CASSAASGGPYEQYF; cdr3_nt: TGTGCCAGTAGTGCGGCTAGCGGAGGACCCTACGAGCAGTACTTC
clone_size: once; v_call: TRBV2; cdr3_length: 15; j_call: TRBJ1-5; d_call: TRBD1; cdr3_aa: CASSDRTGGNQPQHF; cdr3_nt: TGTGCCAGCAGTGACAGGACAGGGGGTAATCAGCCCCAGCATTTT
clone_size: .; v_call: TRBV2; cdr3_length: 15; j_call: TRBJ2-3; d_call: TRBD2; cdr3_aa: CASSDLAGGGDTQYF; cdr3_nt: TGTGCCAGCAGTGACCTAGCGGGGGGGGGAGATACGCAGTATTTT
clone_size: .; v_call: TRBV6-5; cdr3_length: 16; j_call: TRBJ2-1; d_call: TRBD2; cdr3_aa: CASSYSKSGTYNEQFF; cdr3_nt: TGTGCCAGCAGTTACTCTAAGAGCGGGACCTACAATGAGCAGTTCTTC
clone_size: .; v_call: TRBV4-1; cdr3_length: 16; j_call: TRBJ1-5; d_call: .; cdr3_aa: CASSRPQGSVLQPQHF; cdr3_nt: TGCGCCAGCAGCCGCCCCCAGGGATCTGTACTTCAGCCCCAGCATTTT